This T cell receptor beta chain is from a study of blood T cell repertoires in COVID-19. Study information: Some COVID-19 samples were acute and others convalescent; all came from the United States, Italy and Spain. T cells, B-cell-depleted T cells, or PBMCs provided the cDNA or gDNA that served as material.

Recovered Cohort 3 donors showed two negative PCRs, clearance, or symptom resolution. Produced via immunoSEQ multiplex PCR; TCRdb's table is partial and in-frame only. The data contain 350,000 to 450,000 clones, over 85% of them singletons. Germline CDR1 is MNHEY and CDR2 is SVGEGT. This CDR3 is built from 14 residues. J lost 4 bases, V lost 2 bases, and 4 bases had no gene match. The gene calls are TRBV6-2 or TRBV6-3 and TRBJ1-1, with 7 nucleotides matching TRBD1. This TCR was recovered from a woman aged 30 to 39 who had recovered from COVID-19. The sample comprised PBMCs or T cells enriched from blood (not recorded which). Here the CDR3 reads CASSYVSGGTEAFF. Here the CDR3 DNA reads TGTGCCAGCAGTTACGTATCAGGGGGCACTGAAGCTTTCTTT.